This entry is about one TCR beta chain. This clonotype appeared once. What this receptor recognizes is not known. Base qualities are not at hand, and no much larger clone is one base apart. A single read is weak support. This specimen belongs to a study of Graves' ophthalmopathy and Graves' hyperthyroidism (dated by TCRdb to 2016 to 2018). The study in broad terms: Stable hyperthyroidism was defined as no progression to ophthalmopathy within 18 months of follow-up. In more than five hyperthyroidism patients, the T-cell repertoires found in thyroid tissue were compared with those found in blood. An independent validation cohort comprised 18 hyperthyroidism patients and over 15 patients who later progressed from hyperthyroidism to ophthalmopathy. To tell Graves' ophthalmopathy apart from Graves' hyperthyroidism, and to predict which patients would progress to ophthalmopathy, the study relied on TCR beta repertoire signatures. To explore V-J signatures that distinguish ophthalmopathy from hyperthyroidism, a discovery set of about a hundred patients was enrolled, made up of 43 with ophthalmopathy and some 56 with stable hyperthyroidism. Once sampling was done, hyperthyroidism patients were given methimazole at a starting dose of 30 mg daily, while ophthalmopathy patients were given high-dose intravenous methylprednisolone. In total, 135 blood samples were TCR-sequenced: under 45 ophthalmopathy, 75 hyperthyroidism and about 17 hyperthyroidism-to-ophthalmopathy patients.

Hyperthyroidism patients were newly diagnosed, with disease duration under 2 months, and aged 18 to 65 years. Patients with other autoimmune diseases, uncontrolled infections, pregnancy or lactation were excluded. Clinical symptoms, serum thyroxine, TRAb, thyroid ultrasound and orbital computed tomography were used for diagnosis. Total RNA was extracted with Trizol reagent and quality-checked on an Agilent 2100 Bioanalyzer. The germline V gene (reference sequence) gives CDR1 as LNHDA and CDR2 as SQIVND. The CDR3, from cysteine to phenylalanine, totals 13 residues. Only CDR3 DNA remains: 39 bases, in frame from the first base. V is pared back by 5 bases and J by 5 bases, with 13 bases lying between the germline termini. For repertoire sequencing, the TCR beta CDR3 regions were amplified from RNA transcripts. A first-round RT-PCR used HTBI primers with the Qiagen OneStep RT-PCR kit, followed by a second-round multiplex PCR, size selection and purification. Sequencing of the libraries was carried out on an Illumina HiSeq2000 in paired-end mode with 100 bp reads. Per the authors' processing: SOAPnuke was used to process the reads, throwing out any read that had adapters, had uncalled bases, had a mean Phred below 15, or lacked an exact constant-primer or identifier match. COPE v1.2.5 was used to merge the high-quality paired reads. Clonotypes were defined as unique nucleotide sequences and were aligned to IMGT TRB V, D and J references using MiTCR v1.1. Only V-J combinations with frequency above 0.0001 were analysed, covering 99% to 99.2% of repertoires. For each V-J combination, a TCR clonal expansion and chaos score was defined as the ratio of F50 clonal expansion to chaos observed in the TCRdist matrix. Welch's t-statistics and random forest were used to narrow the features down to 13 V-J combinations, which were then fed into a naive Bayes classifier. The similarity between thyroid and blood repertoires was quantified using the Morisita-Horn index. The public reads were reanalyzed by TCRdb: fastp trimming at Q25, MiXCR alignment, in-frame beta chains only. Each record represents a unique CDR3 protein, reported with the most common genes and DNA among its rows. The V and J calls, along with clone size, are taken from TCRdb and not from the paper's own processing. This sample lists around 1.1 million distinct CDR3 sequences; about two fifths were detected once. Together, the top ten hold 11% of the sample.

Broader findings and caveats from the paper: No statistical method was used to set the sample size in advance, and the investigators knew which group each participant was assigned to. In validation, the model predicted ophthalmopathy progression with about 71% sensitivity and roughly 78% specificity; some 13 predicted patients were CT-confirmed with GO in a median of around 6.5 months. Ophthalmopathy was separated from stable hyperthyroidism by the 13-signature model with more than 85% sensitivity and less than 82% specificity in cross-validation and with 80%/75% in the test set. Most expanded thyroid clonotypes with a frequency above 0.001 also appeared in blood, which suggests that blood repertoires may reflect the immune response in the thyroid.

The rearrangement combines TRBV19 with TRBJ2-7; the D gene cannot be named for sure. The clonotype was recovered from an adult man with Graves' hyperthyroidism. Sequenced sample: peripheral blood or thyroid tissue (not recorded which). The nucleotides are TGTGCCAGTAGTGTGGGTGCTAACGACGAGCAGTACTTC. Translated, this is CASSVGANDEQYF.